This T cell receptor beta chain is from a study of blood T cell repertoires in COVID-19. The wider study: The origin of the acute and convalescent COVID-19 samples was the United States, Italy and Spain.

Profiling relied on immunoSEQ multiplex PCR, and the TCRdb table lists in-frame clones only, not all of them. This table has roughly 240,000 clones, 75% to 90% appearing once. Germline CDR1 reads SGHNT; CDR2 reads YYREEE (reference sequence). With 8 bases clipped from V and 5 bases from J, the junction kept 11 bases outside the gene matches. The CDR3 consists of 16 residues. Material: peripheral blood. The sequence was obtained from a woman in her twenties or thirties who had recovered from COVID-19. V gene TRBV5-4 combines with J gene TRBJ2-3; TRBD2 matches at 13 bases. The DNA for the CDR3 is TGTGCCAGTGAAACTAGCGGGGGGGAGCAGGGAGATACGCAGTATTTT. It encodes CASETSGGEQGDTQYF.